This TCR beta chain was recorded in a study of T cells in Graves' hyperthyroidism and ophthalmopathy. This clonotype was counted many times. Absent ophthalmopathy progression within 18 months defined stable Graves' hyperthyroidism. Exclusion criteria comprised uncontrolled infection, other autoimmune disease, pregnancy or lactation. The PBMCs were taken from less than 11 ml of fresh peripheral blood. RNA transcripts served as the template for amplifying TCR beta CDR3 regions. The TCR CDR3 was amplified in a first-round RT-PCR using the HTBI primer set. TCRdb processed the multiplex PCR reads anew with MiXCR; each CDR3 protein has one entry. The data contain 340,000 or so distinct CDR3 sequences, around 20% of them singletons. This CDR3 region has 15 residues. Trimming stripped 5 bases from V and 4 bases from J, with 15 bases between.

The genes are TRBV12-3 or TRBV12-4 and TRBJ1-5, with unresolved D. The TCR originated in a woman aged 45-65 years with Graves' hyperthyroidism. The sequencing sample was made of blood. CDR3 protein: CASSNRRNWNQPQHF. The CDR3 DNA follows: TGTGCCAGCAGTAACAGAAGAAATTGGAATCAGCCCCAGCATTTT.